The 10 T cell receptor beta chains in this list originate from one sample, sequenced in a study of immune evolution from preneoplasia to lung adenocarcinoma (dated by TCRdb to about 2021). Library construction relied on the immunoSEQ multiplex PCR assay. TCRdb holds this immuneACCESS table with in-frame rearrangements only. Some clones are missing; in checked studies, unresolved V genes explain under half, and the rest has no known cause. This sample lists over 9,500 clones; 88% were detected once. The top ten hold just under 3% of the sample. Input material: FFPE invasive lung adenocarcinoma tissue. In the paper's terms, the cell subset or site label means: frankly invasive lung adenocarcinoma (ADC). The receptors come from an older person with invasive lung adenocarcinoma. Some clones in this sample may be carry-over from other donors' samples.

The rearrangement uses TRBV30 and TRBJ2-7, with 7 bases lining up with TRBD1. This CDR3 contains 14 residues. CDR1 GTSNPN and CDR2 SVGIG come from the germline V gene (reference sequence). V gave up 1 base and J gave up 6 bases; unmatched junction bases: 9. CDR3 loop: CAWSDLQGFGEQYF. DNA of the CDR3: TGTGCCTGGAGTGACCTACAGGGGTTCGGCGAGCAGTACTTC.

The rearrangement uses TRBV30 and TRBJ1-5; 9 nucleotides match TRBD1. Germline V CDR1 and CDR2: GTSNPN, SVGIG (reference sequence). The V and J ends lost 7 bases and 7 bases, in that order; junction bases with no gene match: 8. The CDR3 has 13 amino acids. CDR3 residues: CASAGTGNQPQHF. The CDR3 DNA reads as TGTGCCTCAGCCGGGACAGGGAACCAGCCCCAGCATTTT. The full variable domain, rest sourced from reference TRBV30 and TRBJ1-5, is SQTIHQWPATLVQPVGSPLSLECTVEGTSNPNLYWYRQAAGRGLQLLFYSVGIGQISSEVPQNLSASRPQDRQFILSSKKLLLSDSGFYLCASAGTGNQPQHFGDGTRLSIL.

This clone was detected once. The rearrangement uses TRBV7-6 and TRBJ2-1; tentatively, D is TRBD1 or TRBD2 (5 bases each). The CDR3 has 13 amino acids. The germline V and J ends were trimmed by 5 bases and 6 bases, with 11 bases remaining between them. Germline V gives CDR1 SGHVS, CDR2 FNYEAQ. The CDR3 sequence is CASSPLGGNEQFF. The DNA for the CDR3 is TGTGCCAGCAGCCCGCTTGGGGGCAATGAGCAGTTCTTC.

The J gene is TRBJ2-1, the V gene TRBV29-1, with 8 nucleotides matching TRBD2. Germline V gene data show CDR1 as SQVTM and CDR2 as ANQGSEA. CDR3 length equals 13 residues. The CDR3 DNA sequence: TGCATCGGGACTAGTCGGAATTACAATGAGCAGTTCTTC. It encodes CIGTSRNYNEQFF.

The chain combines TRBV2 with TRBJ1-4, with 9 bases fitting TRBD1. Germline values: CDR1 SNHLY, CDR2 FYNNEI. This CDR3 is 13 amino acids long. V was clipped by 6 bases and J by 4 bases; unmatched bases: 0. The CDR3 is CASRDRGNEKLFF. As DNA, the CDR3 is TGTGCCAGCAGGGACAGGGGTAATGAAAAACTGTTTTTT. Complete variable domain (other parts from reference TRBV2 and TRBJ1-4): EPEVTQTPSHQVTQMGQEVILRCVPISNHLYFYWYRQILGQKVEFLVSFYNNEISEKSEIFDDQFSVERPDGSNFTLKIRSTKLEDSAMYFCASRDRGNEKLFFGSGTQLSVL.

This clone occurred a few times. The CDR3 spells CASSHVASGDYEQYF. The DNA of the CDR3 is TGTGCCAGCTCACACGTGGCTAGCGGGGACTACGAGCAGTACTTC. The genes are TRBV11-1 and TRBJ2-7; 9 bases agree with TRBD2. The junction had 11 bases not matched to a gene; V was cut back by 8 bases and J by 3 bases. From germline, CDR1 is SGHAT and CDR2 FQDESV (reference sequence). The CDR3 contains 15 residues.

The V and J genes are TRBV10-2 and TRBJ1-2; D unresolved. Germline CDR1 WSHSY, CDR2 SAAADI. This CDR3 has 12 residues. V lost 2 bases and J 8 bases, leaving 9 bases between the germline ends. The CDR3 sequence: CASSETALGYTF. CDR3 DNA sequence: TGCGCCAGCAGTGAGACCGCCTTGGGCTACACCTTC.

The genes are TRBV30 and TRBJ1-3; D ambiguous. V was pared by 1 base and J by 0 bases, with 7 bases between. This CDR3 contains 14 residues. Germline CDR1 reads GTSNPN; CDR2 reads SVGIG (reference sequence). The CDR3 nucleotides are TGTGCCTGGAGTGCGGGTATCTCTGGAAACACCATATATTTT. Its protein product is CAWSAGISGNTIYF. Complete variable domain (other parts from reference TRBV30 and TRBJ1-3): SQTIHQWPATLVQPVGSPLSLECTVEGTSNPNLYWYRQAAGRGLQLLFYSVGIGQISSEVPQNLSASRPQDRQFILSSKKLLLSDSGFYLCAWSAGISGNTIYFGEGSWLTVV.

The gene calls are TRBV5-5 and TRBJ1-2; weak D call: TRBD1 (5 bases). V was shortened by 4 bases and J by 0 bases, with 13 bases between the two germline ends. The CDR3 extends over 15 amino acids. In germline, CDR1 is SGHKS, CDR2 YYEKEE (reference sequence). The CDR3 loop is CASSPGGGANYGYTF. The CDR3, as DNA: TGTGCCAGCAGCCCCGGCGGAGGGGCTAACTATGGCTACACCTTC.

The V call is TRBV29-1, the J call TRBJ1-1; D remains unclear. The length of the CDR3 is 12 residues. Germline V gene data show CDR1 as SQVTM and CDR2 as ANQGSEA. The V end was cut by 4 bases, the J end by 8 bases, with 14 bases between. The CDR3 nucleotides read TGCAGCGTTGCCCGAGGCGGACCAGAAGCTTTCTTT. It encodes CSVARGGPEAFF.